In this sample, the clone carrying this TCR beta chain turned up a few times. Its cognate antigen is unknown. This specimen comes from a study of beta chain features in type 1 diabetes. Regarding the study as a whole: Researchers could not determine here whether HLA type influences TCRB rearrangement. All four CD4+ subsets from Type 1 diabetes patients carried moderately but significantly shorter TCRB CDR3s.

Trimming pared 6 bases from V and 4 bases from J, leaving 12 bases between. CDR3 length equals 13 residues. CDR1 is MNHNS and CDR2 is SASEGT in the germline V gene. Isolated RNA was reverse transcribed in full, so expressed TCRB transcripts were sequenced. Clones were sequenced by immunoSEQ multiplex PCR, and TCRdb holds only the in-frame ones, with some missing. This sample has about 110,000 clones, with less than 40% found just once. The chain combines TRBV6-1 with TRBJ2-5, with a possible D match to TRBD2 (7 bases). The TCR originated in a woman aged 18-35 years in good health. The sample was stem cell memory CD4+ T cells from blood. The chain's CDR3 is CASRTAGAETQYF. The CDR3 nucleotides are TGTGCCAGCAGGACCGCGGGGGCAGAGACCCAGTACTTC.